Listed below are T cell receptor beta chains from one sample, sequenced in a study of lymphopenia after photon versus proton radiotherapy. Produced via immunoSEQ multiplex PCR; TCRdb's table is partial and in-frame only. The sample has tens of thousands of clones; 80% to 95% are singletons. The sequencing used peripheral blood, collected from a patient treated with photon-based radiotherapy. These receptors were collected from a man aged 60 to 69 with cholangiocarcinoma. Each CDR3 is given with its conserved first and last residue. The D gene is left open where the match is weak.

V,J,D,DNA,CDR3
TRBV29-1,TRBJ2-1,-,TGCAGCGTACCCCCCCTGGGGGCGACTTTAGGTAATGAGCAGTTCTTC,CSVPPLGATLGNEQFF
TRBV7-3,TRBJ1-1,TRBD1,TGTGCCAGCAGCCCCCAGGGACAGGGAGAAGCTTTCTTT,CASSPQGQGEAFF
TRBV14,TRBJ2-5,-,TGTGCCAGCAGCCTCGATAGAGAGACCCAGTACTTC,CASSLDRETQYF
TRBV19,TRBJ2-5,TRBD1,TGTGCCAGTAGTATCTTGGGCCTGACAGGGACATACCAAGAGACCCAGTACTTC,CASSILGLTGTYQETQYF
TRBV6-6,TRBJ2-7,-,TGTGCCAGCAGTTCTTCCTCGGGACGGCCCTACGAGCAGTACTTC,CASSSSSGRPYEQYF
TRBV5-1,TRBJ2-7,-,TGCGCCAGCAGCTTGGAGACAGGAGGCTACTACGAGCAGTACTTC,CASSLETGGYYEQYF
TRBV27,TRBJ2-5,-,TGTGCCAGCAGGAAGATCGACCAAGAGACCCAGTACTTC,CASRKIDQETQYF
TRBV10-3,TRBJ2-1,TRBD2,TGTGCCATCAGTGATCTAGCGGGGCACCGAGAAGTCTACAATGAGCAGTTCTTC,CAISDLAGHREVYNEQFF
TRBV18,TRBJ2-3,TRBD1,TGTGCCAGCTCAACTAGACAGGGGGGCACAGATACGCAGTATTTT,CASSTRQGGTDTQYF
TRBV9,TRBJ1-1,-,TGTGCCAGCAGCGTAGTCGGAAGAGGCGCTGAAGCTTTCTTT,CASSVVGRGAEAFF
TRBV5-1,TRBJ1-1,-,TGCGCCAGCAGCTTGGAGGCAGGGAGCCGAGCTTTCTTT,CASSLEAGSRAFF
TRBV6-4,TRBJ2-1,TRBD2,TGTGCCAGCAGTGAAGGGTCTAGCGGGATCTATTCTGAGCAGTTCTTC,CASSEGSSGIYSEQFF
TRBV28,TRBJ2-1,-,TGTGCCAGCAGTTCAGGAGACAATGAGCAGTTCTTC,CASSSGDNEQFF
TRBV28,TRBJ2-3,TRBD2,TGTGCCAGCAGTTTATTTTTCCCCACTAGCGGGAAGACTAGCACAGATACGCAGTATTTT,CASSLFFPTSGKTSTDTQYF
TRBV5-1,TRBJ2-3,TRBD2,TGCGCCAGCAGCGGGGGACTAGCGGGCTACACAGATACGCAGTATTTT,CASSGGLAGYTDTQYF
TRBV7-2,TRBJ1-1,-,TGTGCCAGCAGTCTCACGCCCGTAACTGAAGCTTTCTTT,CASSLTPVTEAFF
TRBV5-1,TRBJ2-1,-,TGCGCCAGCAGCTTGGTGGCTAGTACGGTGAATGAGCAGTTCTTC,CASSLVASTVNEQFF
TRBV5-1,TRBJ2-1,TRBD2,TGCGCCAGCAGCGGTTTAGCGGGAGCCGACAATGAGCAGTTCTTC,CASSGLAGADNEQFF
TRBV4-1,TRBJ2-7,TRBD1,TGCGCCAGCAGCCAAGAGGACAGGGGCCTGGGAGAGCAGTACTTC,CASSQEDRGLGEQYF
TRBV9,TRBJ2-1,TRBD2,TGTGCCAGCAGCGCACGCGGACTAGCGGCTTACAATGAGCAGTTCTTC,CASSARGLAAYNEQFF
TRBV28,TRBJ2-1,TRBD1,TGTGCCAGTTCGTACAGGGGACACCGGTACAATGAGCAGTTCTTC,CASSYRGHRYNEQFF
TRBV27,TRBJ2-3,-,TGTGCCAGCAGTCAGCCCACAGATACGCAGTATTTT,CASSQPTDTQYF
TRBV12-5,TRBJ2-1,TRBD2,TGTGCTAGTGGTGTGAACTTTATCGCGGGGGGGCACAATGAGCAGTTCTTC,CASGVNFIAGGHNEQFF
TRBV5-1,TRBJ1-4,-,TGCGCCAGCAGCTTAATGGACGGGCTGGTTGGTGAAAAACTGTTTTTT,CASSLMDGLVGEKLFF